What follows describes a single TCR beta chain. Its antigen is unknown. Base qualities are not recorded, but no much larger clone differs from it by a single base. TCR CDR3 regions were amplified from genomic DNA by multiplex PCR using the deep immunoSEQ assay. Genomic DNA extracted from each cell subset was distributed evenly over all wells of several immunoSEQ 96-well plates, and each plate served as one replicate. For sorted subsets, around 200 ng genomic DNA, equal to 30,000 to 35,000 T cell genomes, was loaded into each replicate PCR. The purified libraries were quantified using a Qubit 3.0 fluorometer, sized with a Bioanalyzer 2100, and then quantified again using the KAPA Library Quantification kit. Each immunoSEQ 96-well plate was sequenced on its own single-read 150-cycle Illumina NextSeq 550 flow cell. The original methods were these. Because the immunoSEQ output included only junctional sequences and no quality scores, the filtering could not be the same as the filtering used for full-length reads. To assign V/J genes and CDR3, sequences were annotated against IMGT germline references using PyIR, a Python wrapper for IgBLAST v1.9. Reads with weak V/J assignments (E-value above 1e-6), missing CDR3, stop codons, out-of-frame junctions, or ambiguous translated residues were removed. V3J clonotypes were defined as sequences sharing an identical inferred V gene, J gene, and CDR3 amino acid sequence. The percentage overlap between two repertoires was calculated by dividing the number of shared unique clonotypes by the size of the smaller repertoire. Repertoire richness was assessed with RTK rarefaction, the Chao1 estimator, and Recon v2.1 estimates of unobserved clonotypes. For all TCRbeta clonotypes obtained by the gDNA method from a handful of donors, generation probabilities were computed with OLGA. TCRdb limited this immuneACCESS table to in-frame rearrangements with V and J called. A share of clones is missing; checked studies link under half to unresolved V genes, and the rest is unexplained. The V and J calls and clone size are taken from that table; D and trimming were inferred from the DNA. For this sample there are about 2 million clones; roughly 95% appear just once. The ten top clones hold 1% to 1.3% of the sample.

This specimen comes from a study of shared clonotypes between healthy human individuals (dated by TCRdb to the early 2020s). At the level of the whole study: A couple of women and a few men aged 18 to 49 years were included in the cohort. Different laboratories and diverse techniques were used to prepare libraries and sequence TCR repertoires, to increase sequencing depth and limit assay-specific biases. To estimate repertoire size and how much clonotypes are shared between individuals, the study performed deep sequencing of blood TCR repertoires from five healthy adults. For each donor, three plates each were used for CD4 naive and CD4 memory, two plates were used for CD8 naive, and one plate was used for CD8 memory. Leukapheresis yielded between about 0.85 and 10 billion PBMCs per donor. The research as a whole found: Even with the large sequencing depth, rarefaction of the sorted-subset datasets indicated that sequencing was incomplete. Naive subsets generally had larger estimated clonotype richness than memory subsets did. Across a few donors, approximately 4.6% of naive CD4, around 3.5% of naive CD8, about 2% of memory CD4, and over 0.35% of memory CD8 clonotypes were shared. Clonotypes shared by all four sorted-subset donors showed higher generation probabilities than non-shared clonotypes. Sampling was restricted to blood, and TCR repertoires in tissues likely differ from the TCR repertoires found in blood. Based on pairwise subsampling, the degree of clonotype sharing among donors was expected to be affected by sequencing depth. The small number of donors limited the genetic and exposure-history diversity represented.

V sheds 6 bases and J sheds 5 bases, leaving 10 bases between their ends. The CDR3 numbers 12 residues from cysteine through phenylalanine. The sequence is cut down to CDR3 DNA, 36 bases in frame from base 1. CDR1 MNHEY and CDR2 SVGAGI were looked up in the germline V gene. For the CD8 naive samples, CD45RO-negative cells were positively selected for CCR7, yielding a CD45RA+CCR7+ population from which TemRA cells were excluded. The donors were healthy, HIV-negative adults who had no recently reported acute infections or vaccinations. Every donor was a Caucasian adult residing in Nashville, Tennessee, USA. Blood was collected by leukapheresis, and PBMCs were isolated by Ficoll-Histopaque density gradient centrifugation and then cryopreserved in liquid nitrogen vapor phase. Analytical flow cytometry was used to check the purity and quantity of each magnetically sorted T cell population. Each sorted fraction had its genomic DNA isolated and then quantified by UV absorbance on a Nanodrop 2000c.

This receptor chain uses TRBV6-5 and TRBJ1-1, with a tentative D gene TRBD1 over 5 matching bases. The sequenced sample was naive CD8+ T cells sorted from blood. The intended sense of this specimen's cell subset or site label: CD45RA+CCR7+. The sequence derives from a young man in good health. The CDR3 reads as follows: CASRGLRTEAFF. The DNA sequence reads TGTGCCAGCAGGGGGCTCAGAACTGAAGCTTTCTTT.